This T cell receptor beta chain was documented in a study of PD-L1 blockade in urothelial cancer. Study summary: Every 3 weeks, patients received intravenous atezolizumab 1,200 mg, beginning 2014. Findings and limits, study-wide: Patients who had durable benefit saw their tumor-associated blood clones expand more at 3 weeks.

Spiked synthetic TCR analogs estimated absolute template abundance per PCR. Method: immunoSEQ multiplex PCR; TCRdb's copy keeps in-frame clones and lacks some. The profile shows some 41,000 clones, about 85% of them singletons. Sample time point: peripheral blood 6 weeks after treatment start. Each patient presented with locally advanced or metastatic urothelial carcinoma. Of note for this clone: The antigen is unknown.

Germline V gene data show CDR1 as SGHTS and CDR2 as YDEGEE. The CDR3 has 12 residues. Trimming left V 2 bases short and J 10 bases short, with 10 bases between. This chain connects TRBV5-8 to TRBJ2-1; D perhaps matches TRBD2 (5 bases). The source is an older man with urothelial cancer. This specimen consisted of PBMCs, obtained around atezolizumab (anti-PD-L1) treatment. The CDR3 sequence is CASSLRDREQFF. The CDR3, as DNA: TGTGCCAGCAGCTTACGGGATCGCGAGCAGTTCTTC.